This record concerns one T cell receptor (beta chain) sequence. This clonotype was counted at least ten times. The target of this receptor is not known. It has no much larger one-base neighbor in the sample; base qualities were not kept. The library was obtained by 5' RACE. The ligated cDNA was amplified in four rounds of PCR with nested alpha and beta constant region primers together with the SP2 primer. For the blood and skin samples, TCR RNA was reverse transcribed with SuperScript IV using primers for the alpha and beta constant regions. Using T4 RNA ligase 1, an oligonucleotide carrying both the Illumina SP2 primer and a UMI was ligated onto the 3' end of the cDNA. The 12-nucleotide UMI consisted of two random hexamers with an eight-base spacer between the hexamers to prevent hairpin formation. From the second PCR onward, TCR alpha and beta chain libraries were processed separately, and dual indexing was applied for multiplexing. After pooling, the indexed libraries were analyzed by capillary electrophoresis and sequenced on either an Illumina MiSeq or NextSeq. PhiX DNA at about 4.5-8% was spiked into libraries to increase base diversity and improve cluster recognition. The authors processed their data as follows. Demultiplexor extracted UMIs from read 2, combined them with read 1 TCR sequence, and split reads by sample indices. Decombinator identified V and J genes and V-J junctions, assigning each TCR a five-part identifier including V and J deletions. UMIs were used by Collapsinator to correct sequencing errors and PCR amplification heterogeneity, so that a UMI-based abundance was obtained for each TCR. CDR3Translator converted identifiers to nucleotide sequence, translated to amino acids, and extracted CDR3 regions using terminal motifs. Error-corrected alpha and beta TCR counts from blood and skin were compared after normalization to input RNA amount. TCRdb passed the public sequencing reads through fastp at Q25 and MiXCR, retaining productive beta sequences. Each record represents a unique CDR3 protein, reported with the most common genes and DNA among its rows. TCRdb, not the original authors, processed these V and J calls. The sample table lists around 48,000 distinct CDR3 sequences, approximately 4.5% of them with a count of one. Of the sample, roughly 0.8% is held by the ten largest clones.

This sample is drawn from a study of naive and memory T cell subsets (dated by TCRdb to the late 2010s). For the wider study: The figure summarizing the skin biopsy and whole blood samples listed around ten blood donors, 7 tuberculin skin test biopsies and 3 saline control biopsies. PCR2 was typically a SYBR Green qPCR stopped at a set threshold; low-input samples could instead use end-point PCR (roughly 6 cycles). The research as a whole found: The RNA-based method was acknowledged to be potentially sensitive to changes in TCR transcripts with T cell activation and differentiation.

The CDR3 goes from the cysteine to the phenylalanine over 14 residues. The DNA shown is the 42-base CDR3, in frame from base 1. V loses 9 bases at its end and J loses 2 bases; junction bases beyond the gene matches: 6. A robust, sensitive protocol for the amplification, sequencing and analysis of TCRs was described in the study, in which 3' ligation of a UMI-containing oligonucleotide to TCR cDNA was used. For whole blood analysis, over 2 ml of peripheral blood was collected from healthy adult volunteers into Tempus tubes, and RNA was extracted following the manufacturer's instructions. Total RNA was treated with RQ1 DNase, without cell sorting, prior to reverse transcription, with an input of about 1 to 1,100 ng being targeted. Skin biopsy and whole blood libraries were made to test pipeline robustness in samples where T cells form a minority population.

Here the chain combines TRBV12-3 or TRBV12-4 and TRBJ2-7, and 11 junctional nucleotides match TRBD1. The clonotype was recovered from a female donor in good health. At the DNA level, the sequence is TGTGCCAGTCGGCGGGGACAGGGGGCCTACGAGCAGTACTTC. Its protein product is CASRRGQGAYEQYF.